The 23 T cell receptor beta chains below all came from one sample that was sequenced in a study of CD8 T cells in ankylosing spondylitis. General observations from the study: A motif in TCR beta, a set of under 10 highly homologous variants, appeared characteristic of ankylosing spondylitis blood.

TCRdb reprocessed the 5' RACE reads with MiXCR, giving one entry per CDR3 protein. The table shows some 450,000 distinct CDR3 sequences, with roughly a sixth occurring only once. Antigens for these TCRs are unknown. Material: blood, either unsorted or a sorted T cell fraction (not recorded which). These receptors came from a male donor with ankylosing spondylitis.

This chain joins TRBV4-3 and TRBJ1-3; a possible D gene is TRBD1 (5 bases). Looked up from germline, CDR1 is LGHNA and CDR2 is YSLEER. Trimming took 1 base from V and 3 from J, leaving 16 bases between them. The CDR3 has 17 amino acids. The CDR3 spells CASSQVSTGGFGNTIYF. In DNA form, the CDR3 reads TGCGCCAGCAGCCAAGTTTCAACAGGCGGCTTTGGAAACACCATATATTTT.

This clonotype has just a few counts. V usage is TRBV3-1 and J usage is TRBJ2-7; 10 bases match TRBD2. CDR1 LGHDT and CDR2 YNNKEL come from the germline V gene (reference sequence). Losses at the gene ends were 4 bases for V and 2 bases for J; bases not matched to a gene: 2. This CDR3 has 14 residues. The CDR3 DNA follows: TGTGCCAGCAGCCGCAGCGGGGGGGCCTACGAGCAGTACTTC. It specifies CASSRSGGAYEQYF.

This clonotype was seen ten or more times. The V and J genes are TRBV12-3 or TRBV12-4 and TRBJ1-4, with D possibly being TRBD1 (6 bases). The CDR3 totals 12 residues. V lost 8 bases, J lost 6 bases, and 10 bases lay in between. CDR3 sequence reads: CASARQDEKLFF. In DNA, the CDR3 is TGTGCCAGCGCGAGACAGGATGAAAAACTGTTTTTT.

V usage is TRBV7-9 and J usage is TRBJ2-7; D perhaps matches TRBD1 (5 bases). The germline V gene has CDR1 SEHNR and CDR2 FQNEAQ (reference sequence). V was pared by 6 bases and J by 3 bases, with 15 bases between. This CDR3 comprises 14 residues. CDR3 in amino acids: CASSDSSPIYEQYF. The DNA of the CDR3 is TGTGCCAGCAGTGACAGCAGCCCGATCTACGAGCAGTACTTC.

This clonotype was counted a few times. V gene TRBV20-1 combines with J gene TRBJ1-1; D is unclear. Germline V gene lookup returns CDR1 DFQATT and CDR2 SNEGSKA (reference sequence). The V gene lost 6 bases and the J gene lost 4 bases, with 12 bases spanning the gap. The CDR3 contains 12 residues. For the CDR3, the DNA is TGCAGTGCCGAAGAGGTGGGCACTGAAGCTTTCTTT. As protein: CSAEEVGTEAFF.

The genes are TRBV20-1 and TRBJ2-3; the D is unclear. The CDR3 totals 11 residues. The ends were cut back, 5 bases at V and 2 bases at J, with 5 bases in the middle. CDR1 DFQATT and CDR2 SNEGSKA come from the germline V gene (reference sequence). The CDR3 sequence: CSAWVTDTQYF. CDR3 sequence (DNA): TGCAGTGCTTGGGTCACAGATACGCAGTATTTT.

The rearrangement links TRBV29-1 to TRBJ1-5, with 9 positions matching TRBD1. V gave up 5 bases and J gave up 1 base; unmatched junction bases: 6. CDR1 is SQVTM, CDR2 ANQGSEA, per germline. The CDR3 has 15 amino acids. The CDR3 sequence is CSVTSDRGSNQPQHF. CDR3 DNA sequence: TGCAGCGTTACGTCGGACAGGGGAAGCAATCAGCCCCAGCATTTT. Together with reference TRBV29-1 and TRBJ1-5, the CDR3 gives the full variable domain: SAVISQKPSRDICQRGTSLTIQCQVDSQVTMMFWYRQQPGQSLTLIATANQGSEATYESGFVIDKFPISRPNLTFSTLTVSNMSPEDSSIYLCSVTSDRGSNQPQHFGDGTRLSIL.

Only a few counts were recorded for this clonotype. The chain combines TRBV27 with TRBJ1-5; 11 bases are a match to TRBD1. Germline CDR1 and CDR2: MNHEY and SMNVEV (reference sequence). Unmatched junction bases numbered 6, after V lost 6 bases and J lost 2 bases. The CDR3 is 16 residues long. The CDR3 is CASRDRGLVGNQPQHF. CDR3 coding DNA: TGTGCCAGCAGGGACAGGGGGCTCGTGGGCAATCAGCCCCAGCATTTT.

This clonotype was counted at least ten times. The chain combines TRBV29-1 with TRBJ1-1; D may be TRBD1 (5 bases). Germline CDR1 reads SQVTM; CDR2 reads ANQGSEA. Trimming left V 4 bases short and J 0 bases short, with 9 bases between. The CDR3 contains 13 residues. The CDR3 DNA sequence: TGCAGCGTTGCTAAGGGGATGAACACTGAAGCTTTCTTT. Translating it yields CSVAKGMNTEAFF.

The chain has TRBV25-1 and TRBJ2-7, with 8 bases identical to TRBD2. Germline V lookup: CDR1 MGHDK, CDR2 SYGVNS. CDR3 length: 15 amino acids. The V and J ends lost 6 bases and 0 bases, in that order; junction bases with no gene match: 7. The CDR3 sequence is CASRNERGSSYEQYF. The CDR3, as DNA: TGTGCCAGCAGAAACGAGCGGGGGAGCTCCTACGAGCAGTACTTC.

The J gene is TRBJ1-2, the V gene TRBV20-1; the D gene is possibly TRBD1 (5 bases). The CDR3 totals 13 residues. From germline, CDR1 is DFQATT and CDR2 SNEGSKA (reference sequence). Trimming took off 5 bases at V and 2 bases at J, with 12 bases between the two ends. Here the CDR3 reads CSALGPGNYGYTF. The CDR3 nucleotides are TGCAGTGCTTTGGGACCTGGAAACTATGGCTACACCTTC.

The J gene is TRBJ2-1, the V gene TRBV11-2; 11 nucleotides match TRBD2. With 4 bases clipped from V and 6 bases from J, the junction kept 8 bases outside the gene matches. This CDR3 region has 16 residues. The germline gives CDR1 SGHAT, CDR2 FQNNGV. The chain's CDR3 is CASSSQWGTSGNEQFF. In DNA form, the CDR3 reads TGTGCCAGCAGCTCCCAATGGGGGACTAGCGGCAATGAGCAGTTCTTC.

This clonotype has just a few counts. This chain links TRBV2 with TRBJ1-2, with TRBD1 identical over 8 bases. Germline V lookup: CDR1 SNHLY, CDR2 FYNNEI. This CDR3 has 12 amino acids. V lost 7 bases and J lost 4; bases outside the gene matches: 2. The DNA for the CDR3 is TGTGCCAGCATCAGGGGGCTCTATGGCTACACCTTC. Its translation is CASIRGLYGYTF. Full variable domain (rest looked up from reference TRBV2 and TRBJ1-2): EPEVTQTPSHQVTQMGQEVILRCVPISNHLYFYWYRQILGQKVEFLVSFYNNEISEKSEIFDDQFSVERPDGSNFTLKIRSTKLEDSAMYFCASIRGLYGYTFGSGTRLTVV.

This clonotype turned up a few times. The CDR3 loop is CSARGSLNEKLFF. The CDR3 DNA sequence: TGCAGTGCTAGGGGGTCCCTTAATGAAAAACTGTTTTTT. The V call is TRBV20-1, the J call TRBJ1-4, with D unresolved. The CDR3 runs to 13 residues. Germline CDR1 and CDR2: DFQATT and SNEGSKA (reference sequence). With 3 bases removed from V and 4 bases from J, the gap between germline ends came to 9 bases.

This clonotype was picked up a small number of times. The chain combines TRBV28 with TRBJ1-6; the D gene is possibly TRBD1 (5 bases). V dropped 6 bases and J dropped 6 bases, with 12 bases sitting between them. CDR3 length: 14 residues. Germline assignment: CDR1 MDHEN and CDR2 SYDVKM. Here the CDR3 reads CASRLGRLNSPLHF. The CDR3 DNA follows: TGTGCCAGCAGGCTGGGACGGCTTAATTCACCCCTCCACTTT.

V and J are TRBV20-1 and TRBJ1-1; TRBD1 matches 7 bases. CDR1 DFQATT and CDR2 SNEGSKA come from the germline V gene (reference sequence). This CDR3 has 14 residues. The V segment lost 4 bases and the J segment 1 base; nucleotides outside the gene matches: 6. CDR3 bases: TGCAGTGCTACCAAGGGGGCGCAGAACACTGAAGCTTTCTTT. This gives the protein CSATKGAQNTEAFF.

The V gene is TRBV20-1, the J gene TRBJ2-4; D may be TRBD2 (5 bases). CDR1 DFQATT and CDR2 SNEGSKA come from the germline V gene (reference sequence). Trimming pared 5 bases from V and 0 bases from J, leaving 14 bases between. The CDR3 sequence is 15 residues long. Here the CDR3 DNA reads TGCAGTGCTTTACAGACTACCCGAGCCAAAAACATTCAGTACTTC. The encoded protein is CSALQTTRAKNIQYF.

This clonotype was observed a few times. This rearrangement joins TRBV18 to TRBJ2-1, with D unclear. The germline V gene has CDR1 KGHSH and CDR2 LQKENI. The CDR3 runs 15 residues. Trimming pared 2 bases from V and 0 bases from J, leaving 8 bases between. CDR3 protein: CASSPMGTSYNEQFF. The CDR3 nucleotides read TGTGCCAGCTCACCAATGGGCACCTCCTACAATGAGCAGTTCTTC.

The table lists this clonotype with many counts. CDR3 sequence: CASSPHRGGAYEQYF. The CDR3 DNA follows: TGTGCCAGCAGCCCGCACAGGGGGGGGGCCTACGAGCAGTACTTC. V and J are TRBV3-1 and TRBJ2-7, with TRBD1 as a possible D gene (8 bases). This CDR3 region has 15 residues. Germline CDR1 reads LGHDT; CDR2 reads YNNKEL (reference sequence). Between the trimmed V and J ends, which lost 4 bases and 2 bases, there was a span of 15 bases.

There are a few counts of this clonotype. This chain joins TRBV6-1 and TRBJ2-2; TRBD1 aligns across 8 bases. J lost 4 bases, V lost 9 bases, and 7 bases had no gene match. The CDR3 loop spans 14 amino acids. Looked up from germline, CDR1 is MNHNS and CDR2 is SASEGT. In DNA, the CDR3 is TGTGCCAGTAGACAGGGGTTTGTCACCGGGGAGCTGTTTTTT. Protein product: CASRQGFVTGELFF.

The chain links TRBV6-5 to TRBJ2-7, with TRBD2 as a possible D gene (5 bases). This CDR3 is built from 13 residues. V gave up 0 bases and J gave up 7 bases, with 10 bases separating them. Germline V gene lookup returns CDR1 MNHEY and CDR2 SVGAGI. The CDR3 DNA follows: TGTGCCAGCAGTTACTCTAGGACTCATGAGCAGTACTTC. It codes for CASSYSRTHEQYF.

V and J are TRBV5-1 and TRBJ2-2, with D possibly being TRBD2 (6 bases). V dropped 1 base and J dropped 5 bases, with 21 bases sitting between them. CDR3 length: 18 residues. Germline CDR1 and CDR2: SGHRS and YFSETQ. This CDR3 is CASSLFSTTLGGTGELFF. CDR3 bases: TGCGCCAGCAGCTTGTTTTCGACCACGTTGGGGGGAACCGGGGAGCTGTTTTTT.

The chain links TRBV2 to TRBJ2-3; D might be TRBD1 (5 bases). Germline V CDR1 and CDR2: SNHLY, FYNNEI. There are 15 residues in the CDR3. V gave up 2 bases and J gave up 4 bases, with 13 bases separating them. CDR3 loop: CASSEKGKGADTQYF. The CDR3 bases are TGTGCCAGCAGTGAAAAGGGGAAAGGGGCAGATACGCAGTATTTT. The full variable domain, completed using reference TRBV2 and TRBJ2-3, is EPEVTQTPSHQVTQMGQEVILRCVPISNHLYFYWYRQILGQKVEFLVSFYNNEISEKSEIFDDQFSVERPDGSNFTLKIRSTKLEDSAMYFCASSEKGKGADTQYFGPGTRLTVL.